These T cell receptor beta chains were read from a single sample in a study of T cells in Graves' hyperthyroidism and ophthalmopathy. TCRdb called the multiplex PCR reads again in MiXCR, with one record for every CDR3 protein. The repertoire holds roughly 550,000 distinct CDR3 sequences, about 16% seen once, with around 28% in the top ten. The sequencing sample was made of blood. These receptors were collected from a woman aged 25-40 years with Graves' ophthalmopathy. Both conserved end residues are part of each CDR3. Each record gives: V gene, J gene, D gene, clone size, CDR3 DNA, CDR3 protein. D genes are given only for firm matches. Where a row states a size, it is once, few, many or the class of an expanded clone; other rows omit it.

>TRBV19|TRBJ2-1|-|-
TGTGCCAGTAGTACCCTTCCCTACTCCTACAATGAGCAGTTCTTC
CASSTLPYSYNEQFF
>TRBV29-1|TRBJ2-1|-|many
TGCAGCGTTGAGTTACTAGCCTCCTACAATGAGCAGTTCTTC
CSVELLASYNEQFF
>TRBV2|TRBJ2-1|-|many
TGTGCCAGCAGTGGAGGATTTTACAATGAGCAGTTCTTC
CASSGGFYNEQFF
>TRBV7-9|TRBJ1-2|TRBD1|-
TGTGCCAGCAGCTTAGTTACAGGGGGCGTCCGGTTGAACTATGGCTACACCTTC
CASSLVTGGVRLNYGYTF
>TRBV7-3|TRBJ2-1|TRBD2|many
TGTGCCAGCAGCACGGGACTAGCCGGTGAGCAGTTCTTC
CASSTGLAGEQFF
>TRBV12-3/TRBV12-4|TRBJ2-7|-|-
TGTGCCAGCAGTCGGGGTCCCGGCTACGAGCAGTACTTC
CASSRGPGYEQYF
>TRBV20-1|TRBJ2-5|-|many
TGCAGTGCTAGAGGTTCAGGGAGGAGGAAGACCCAGTACTTC
CSARGSGRRKTQYF
>TRBV20-1|TRBJ2-3|-|many
TGCAGTGCTAGTGCGACAGTGAACGGGGATACGCAGTATTTT
CSASATVNGDTQYF
>TRBV5-6|TRBJ1-1|-|few
TGTGCCAGCAGCTTGGGGCTGTTCAACACTGAAGCTTTCTTT
CASSLGLFNTEAFF
>TRBV20-1|TRBJ1-5|-|many
TGCAGTGCTAGATCTGACAGGCCTAATCAGCCCCAGCATTTT
CSARSDRPNQPQHF
>TRBV28|TRBJ2-1|-|-
TGTGCCAGCGGAGCTTTGGTAGAAGACAATGAGCAGTTCTTC
CASGALVEDNEQFF
>TRBV3-1|TRBJ2-3|-|many
TGTGCCAGCAGCCAAGTAGATACGCAGTATTTT
CASSQVDTQYF
>TRBV5-1|TRBJ2-3|TRBD2|many
TGCGCCAGCAACCCCGAGCGGGAGGGCCCCTCGCAGTATTTT
CASNPEREGPSQYF
>TRBV5-1|TRBJ2-5|-|few
TGCGCCAGCAGCTTGACGGTATTGGGGGGCCTATACCAAGAGACCCAGTACTTC
CASSLTVLGGLYQETQYF
>TRBV27|TRBJ1-1|-|few
TGTGCCAGCAGTCAGACCCAGGGGATTGAAGCTTTCTTT
CASSQTQGIEAFF
>TRBV19|TRBJ1-1|-|few
TGTGCCAGTAGTATATTTGAGAACACTGAAGCTTTCTTT
CASSIFENTEAFF
>TRBV30|TRBJ2-1|TRBD1|-
TGTGCCTGGACCCGGACAGGCGACAATGAGCAGTTCTTC
CAWTRTGDNEQFF
>TRBV28|TRBJ2-1|TRBD2|-
TGTGCCAGCGTGGGACTAGCGGGACTCAATGAGCAGTTCTTC
CASVGLAGLNEQFF
>TRBV6-2/TRBV6-3|TRBJ2-7|TRBD2|-
TGTGCCAGCAGTTACGAGCCGGGTAGCGGGGTTACCTACGAGCAGTACTTC
CASSYEPGSGVTYEQYF
>TRBV28|TRBJ1-2|-|many
TGTGCCAGCAGCCCCACGAGGTATGGCTACACCTTC
CASSPTRYGYTF
>TRBV6-1|TRBJ1-6|-|-
TGTGCCAGCAGTGAACGGGGACTTGGTTCACCCCTCCACTTT
CASSERGLGSPLHF
>TRBV6-1|TRBJ1-6|-|few
TGTGCCAGCAGTGAAGCGCCGGGGGGCGCCTATAATTCACCCCTCCACTTT
CASSEAPGGAYNSPLHF
>TRBV11-2|TRBJ2-1|-|-
TGTGCCAGCAGCGCTACCCACCGCGACCAGTTCTTC
CASSATHRDQFF
>TRBV12-3/TRBV12-4|TRBJ2-1|-|-
TGTGCCAGCAGTTTAAACCCATTCGCTAGTTCGGGCAATGAGCAGTTCTTC
CASSLNPFASSGNEQFF
>TRBV10-3|TRBJ2-7|-|-
TGTGCCATCAATGAGCCGAACTTACTAGCTAAGCAGTACTTC
CAINEPNLLAKQYF
>TRBV13|TRBJ2-7|-|many
TGTGCCAGCAGCTTGAACAGGGCCCACGAGCAGTACTTC
CASSLNRAHEQYF
>TRBV27|TRBJ1-5|-|few
TGTGCCAGCAGTTTTACAGGTCAGCCCCAGCATTTT
CASSFTGQPQHF
>TRBV12-3/TRBV12-4|TRBJ1-1|-|many
TGTGCCAGCAGGAGTCCAAGTTCTGAAGCTTTCTTT
CASRSPSSEAFF
>TRBV6-1|TRBJ2-1|-|-
TGTGCCAGCAGACACCGACATGACTCCTACAATGAGCAGTTCTTC
CASRHRHDSYNEQFF
>TRBV28|TRBJ2-1|TRBD2|many
TGTGCCAGCAGCGGTTATCCCCGCCTAGCGGGAGGCAACTCCTACAATGAGCAGTTCTTC
CASSGYPRLAGGNSYNEQFF
>TRBV19|TRBJ2-3|-|few
TGTGCCAGTTCTACAGGACAGAACACAGATACGCAGTATTTT
CASSTGQNTDTQYF
>TRBV5-1|TRBJ1-4|-|-
TGCGCCAGCAGCCTGACAGCGGGCAATGAAAAACTGTTTTTT
CASSLTAGNEKLFF
>TRBV7-2|TRBJ1-4|-|many
TGTGCCAGCAGCGCTCCGACAGCAACTAATGAAAAACTGTTTTTT
CASSAPTATNEKLFF
>TRBV12-3/TRBV12-4|TRBJ1-1|-|many
TGTGCCAGCAGCCCGGCGGGACTGAGGAACACTGAAGCTTTCTTT
CASSPAGLRNTEAFF
>TRBV27|TRBJ2-3|-|many
TGTGCCACGGGGAGAGGGGCGACAGATACGCAGTATTTT
CATGRGATDTQYF
>TRBV5-8|TRBJ2-7|TRBD1|many
TGTGCCAGCGGCCGGGACAGTTCCTACGAGCAGTACTTC
CASGRDSSYEQYF
>TRBV5-1|TRBJ2-1|TRBD2|few
TGCGCCAGCAGCTTGGCCGGGACTAGCGGGAGAAATGAGCAGTTCTTC
CASSLAGTSGRNEQFF
>TRBV2|TRBJ2-5|-|many
TGTGCCAGCGGGGGACGGGAAAGCCAAGAGACCCAGTACTTC
CASGGRESQETQYF
>TRBV4-3|TRBJ2-1|TRBD2|-
TGCGCCAGCAGCCACTCGTGGAACACCGGGACTAGCGGGAGTTGGTCCTACAATGAGCAGTTCTTC
CASSHSWNTGTSGSWSYNEQFF
>TRBV12-3/TRBV12-4|TRBJ2-3|TRBD1|many
TGTGCCAGCAGTTCGAGGTTGACAGGGGAGGCAGATACGCAGTATTTT
CASSSRLTGEADTQYF